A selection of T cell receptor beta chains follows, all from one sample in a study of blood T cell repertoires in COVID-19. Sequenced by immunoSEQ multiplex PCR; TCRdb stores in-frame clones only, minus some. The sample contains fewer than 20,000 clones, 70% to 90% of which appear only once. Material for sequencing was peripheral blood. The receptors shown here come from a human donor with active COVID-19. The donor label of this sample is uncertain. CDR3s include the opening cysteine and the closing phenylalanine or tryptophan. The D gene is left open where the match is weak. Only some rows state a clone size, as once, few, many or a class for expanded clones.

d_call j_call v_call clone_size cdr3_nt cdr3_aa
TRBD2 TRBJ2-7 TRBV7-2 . TGTGCCAGCAGCTTAACAGGCGGGGGGACCTACGAGCAGTACTTC CASSLTGGGTYEQYF
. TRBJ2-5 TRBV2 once TGTGCCAGCAGTGACTTATCGGAGACCCAGTACTTC CASSDLSETQYF
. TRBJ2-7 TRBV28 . TGTGCCAGCAGTGCCTTCTGGGAGCCAAGGGAGCAGTACTTC CASSAFWEPREQYF
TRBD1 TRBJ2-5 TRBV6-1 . TGTGCCAGCAGTGAGGGGACAGGGAAAAAGACCCAGTACTTC CASSEGTGKKTQYF
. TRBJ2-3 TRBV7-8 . TGTGCCAGCAGTAAGTCGGGGGGCACAGATACGCAGTATTTT CASSKSGGTDTQYF
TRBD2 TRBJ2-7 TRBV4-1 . TGCGCCAGCAGCCAAGCTCCGAGTAGCGGGGGGACTTGGGAGCAGTACTTC CASSQAPSSGGTWEQYF
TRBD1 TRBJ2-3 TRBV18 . TGTGCCAGCTCACCTAAGGGGGCAGGGCTTGCAGATACGCAGTATTTT CASSPKGAGLADTQYF
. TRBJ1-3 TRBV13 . TGTGCCAGCAGCGGGGACATAGGAAACACCATATATTTT CASSGDIGNTIYF
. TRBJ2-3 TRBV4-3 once TGCGCCAGCAGCCAAGTAGTTACAGATACGCAGTATTTT CASSQVVTDTQYF
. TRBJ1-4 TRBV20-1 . TGCAGTGCTAGTGGGGGCTCTTCTGAAAAACTGTTTTTT CSASGGSSEKLFF
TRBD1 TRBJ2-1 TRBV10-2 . TGCGCCAGCAGGGATCCACAGGGGGAGCAGTTCTTC CASRDPQGEQFF
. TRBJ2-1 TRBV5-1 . TGCGCCAGCAGCTTGGTAAAGGGCGGACTCTCCTACAATGAGCAGTTCTTC CASSLVKGGLSYNEQFF
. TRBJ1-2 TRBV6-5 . TGTGCCAGCAGGGAGGACGGCTACACCTTC CASREDGYTF
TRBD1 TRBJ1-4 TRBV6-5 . TGTGCCAGCACCACCGGTGGGACAGGGAGGGAAAAACTGTTTTTT CASTTGGTGREKLFF
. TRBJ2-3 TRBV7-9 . TGTGCCAGCAGCTTAGTGTGGGGGCGGTCACGCCGCACAGATACGCAGTATTTT CASSLVWGRSRRTDTQYF
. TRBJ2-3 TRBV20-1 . TGCAGTGCTAGTCTGGCTAGCAAGGCCCCAGATACGCAGTATTTT CSASLASKAPDTQYF
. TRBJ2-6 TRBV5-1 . TGCGCCAGCAGCTTGGGACAGAAACTCTCTGGGGCCAACGTCCTGACTTTC CASSLGQKLSGANVLTF
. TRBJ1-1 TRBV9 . TGTGCCAGCAGCTACGAGGTTGGAACTGAAGCTTTCTTT CASSYEVGTEAFF
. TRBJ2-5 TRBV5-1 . TGCGCCAGCAGCTTGGGAAGGACGCGGGGCGGGACTCAAGAGACCCAGTACTTC CASSLGRTRGGTQETQYF
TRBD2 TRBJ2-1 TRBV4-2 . TGTGCCAGCAGCCAAGAAGCCGGGACTAGCTGGGGTGAGCAGTTCTTC CASSQEAGTSWGEQFF
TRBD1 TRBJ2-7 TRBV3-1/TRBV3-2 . TGTGCCAGCAGCCAAGCGGGACAGCTCCTTTCCTACGAGCAGTACTTC CASSQAGQLLSYEQYF
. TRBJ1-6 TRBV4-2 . TGTGCCAGCAGCCAAGCGATGAGGTTTCCTTCCTATAATTCACCCCTCCACTTT CASSQAMRFPSYNSPLHF
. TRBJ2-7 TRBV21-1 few TGTGCCAGCAGCAAAGACCGCCGAGGGACGGGGCTAGCGGGAGGGCCCTCCTACGAGCAGTACTTC CASSKDRRGTGLAGGPSYEQYF
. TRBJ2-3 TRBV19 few TGTGCCAGTAGTATAGATGGGAGAGACACAGATACGCAGTATTTT CASSIDGRDTDTQYF
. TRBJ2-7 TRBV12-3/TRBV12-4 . TGTGCCAGCAGTCCTTCCGGGGGAAACGAGCAGTACTTC CASSPSGGNEQYF
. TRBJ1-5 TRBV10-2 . TGCGCCAGCAGTGGTCTCAGGGGACAGCCCCAGCATTTT CASSGLRGQPQHF
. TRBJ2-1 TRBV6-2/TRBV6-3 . TGTGCCAGCAGTTATCGGCTAACCGACTTGGACAATGAGCAGTTCTTC CASSYRLTDLDNEQFF
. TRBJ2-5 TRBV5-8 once TGTGCCAGCAGCTCTTCTTACTCGAAAGAGACCCAGTACTTC CASSSSYSKETQYF
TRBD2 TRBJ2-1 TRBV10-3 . TGTGCCATCAGCTCTAGCGGGGGGGCCTACAATGAGCAGTTCTTC CAISSSGGAYNEQFF
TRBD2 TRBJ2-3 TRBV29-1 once TGCAGCGTCGACCTTAGCAGTCTAGCGGCTAGCACAGATACGCAGTATTTT CSVDLSSLAASTDTQYF
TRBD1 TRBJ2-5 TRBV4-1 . TGCGCCAGCAGCCAGACCTCGGGACAGGGAGAGACCCAGTACTTC CASSQTSGQGETQYF
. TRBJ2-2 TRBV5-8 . TGTGCCAGCCGTTGGAGGAACACCGGGGAGCTGTTTTTT CASRWRNTGELFF
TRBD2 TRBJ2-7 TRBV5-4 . TGTGCCAGCAGCTTCGGACTAGCGGGGGGGCAGCAGTACTTC CASSFGLAGGQQYF
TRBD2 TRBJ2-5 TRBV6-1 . TGTGCCAGCAGTGAAGCCCCTAGCGGGGGCCGAGAGACCCAGTACTTC CASSEAPSGGRETQYF
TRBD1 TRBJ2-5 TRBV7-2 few TGTGCCAGCAGCTTAGTTTTAACAGGGGTAGGAGAGACCCAGTACTTC CASSLVLTGVGETQYF
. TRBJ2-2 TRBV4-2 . TGTGCCAGCAGCCAAGATGGCGGGAACACCGGGGAGCTGTTTTTT CASSQDGGNTGELFF
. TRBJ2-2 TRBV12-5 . TGTGCTAGTGGTTTGGGAGGGCCGGGGGAGCTGTTTTTT CASGLGGPGELFF
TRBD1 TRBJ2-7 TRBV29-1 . TGCAGCGGGGGTCGACAGGGTGGCGAGCAGTACTTC CSGGRQGGEQYF
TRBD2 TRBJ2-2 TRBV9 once TGTGCCAGCAGCGTGGATCCGGGAGGGTGGGAGCTGTTTTTT CASSVDPGGWELFF
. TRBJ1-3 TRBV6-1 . TGTGCCAGCAGTGAAGGCAGGGTGGGAAACACCATATATTTT CASSEGRVGNTIYF
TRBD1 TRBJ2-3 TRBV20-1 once TGCAGTGCTAGTATACAGGGGGCTAAAGATACGCAGTATTTT CSASIQGAKDTQYF
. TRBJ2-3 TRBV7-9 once TGTGCCAGCAGCCCGGGGCGGGGCAGTATGGGCCTTATAGATACGCAGTATTTT CASSPGRGSMGLIDTQYF
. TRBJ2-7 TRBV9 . TGTGCCAGCTCCCGGGGGAGTTTTGGAATCTACGAGCAGTACTTC CASSRGSFGIYEQYF
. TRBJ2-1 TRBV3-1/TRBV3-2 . TGTGCCAGCAGCCGAGCCCAGGGAATCCATGAGCAGTTCTTC CASSRAQGIHEQFF